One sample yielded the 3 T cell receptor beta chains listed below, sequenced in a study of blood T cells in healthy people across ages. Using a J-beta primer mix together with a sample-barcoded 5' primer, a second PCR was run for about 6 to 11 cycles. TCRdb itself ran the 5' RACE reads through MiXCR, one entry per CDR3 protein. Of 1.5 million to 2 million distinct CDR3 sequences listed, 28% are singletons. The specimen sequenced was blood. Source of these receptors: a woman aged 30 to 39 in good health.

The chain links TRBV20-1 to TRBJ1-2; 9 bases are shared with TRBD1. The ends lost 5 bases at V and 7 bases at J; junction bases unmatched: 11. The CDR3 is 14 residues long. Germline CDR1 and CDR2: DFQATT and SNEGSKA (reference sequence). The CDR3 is CSAEVDRGRGGYTF. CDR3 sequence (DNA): TGCAGTGCTGAGGTGGACAGGGGCAGGGGTGGCTACACCTTC.

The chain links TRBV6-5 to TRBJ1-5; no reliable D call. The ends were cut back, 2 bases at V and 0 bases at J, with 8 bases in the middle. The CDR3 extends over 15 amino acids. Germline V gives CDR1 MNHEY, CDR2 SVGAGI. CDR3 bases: TGTGCCAGCAGTTACGGATTCAATAGCAATCAGCCCCAGCATTTT. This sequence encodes CASSYGFNSNQPQHF.

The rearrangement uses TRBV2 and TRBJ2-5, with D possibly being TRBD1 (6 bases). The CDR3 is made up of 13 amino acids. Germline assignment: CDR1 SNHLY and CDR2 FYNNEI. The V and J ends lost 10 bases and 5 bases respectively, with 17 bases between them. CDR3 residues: CATTGHGKETQYF. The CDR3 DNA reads TGTGCCACTACGGGACATGGAAAGGAGACCCAGTACTTC.